One sample yielded the 4 T cell receptor beta chains listed below, sequenced in a study of beta chain features in type 1 diabetes. Findings of the study overall: Researchers report that Type 1 diabetes patients had moderately but significantly shorter TCRB CDR3s across all four CD4+ subsets.

Expressed TCRB transcripts were sequenced, since all the RNA that had been isolated was reverse transcribed. Sequencing was performed with immunoSEQ multiplex PCR; in TCRdb, only in-frame clones are kept and a portion is missing. In the table there are under 70,000 clones, around 60% of which are singletons. Their antigens remain unidentified. Material for sequencing was stem cell memory CD4+ T cells from blood. The receptors here all came from a young woman with type 1 diabetes.

In its sample, this clone was seen a few times. The J gene is TRBJ1-5, the V gene TRBV19; 9 bases are shared with TRBD1. The germline gives CDR1 LNHDA, CDR2 SQIVND (reference sequence). The CDR3 covers 14 residues. V shed 5 bases and J 7 bases; nucleotides not matched to a gene: 6. The CDR3 spells CASSSTGGGQPQHF. The CDR3 coding sequence is TGTGCCAGTAGTTCTACAGGGGGCGGACAGCCCCAGCATTTT.

The chain has TRBV19 and TRBJ2-4; D possibly corresponds to TRBD2 (6 bases). The CDR3 runs to 14 residues. Trimming took off 3 bases at V and 7 bases at J, with 13 bases between the two ends. Looked up from germline, CDR1 is LNHDA and CDR2 is SQIVND (reference sequence). CDR3 nucleotide sequence: TGTGCCAGTAGTATCAATCGGGAGTTGAACATTCAGTACTTC. It translates to CASSINRELNIQYF.

The chain uses TRBV28 and TRBJ1-4, with D perhaps matching TRBD1 (6 bases). The germline CDR1 and CDR2 sequences are MDHEN and SYDVKM. This CDR3 comprises 15 residues. V lost 2 bases, J lost 8 bases, and 15 bases lay in between. The CDR3 nucleotides read TGTGCCAGCAGTTTACGGGGGGCTGGGGAAGAAAAACTGTTTTTT. Protein: CASSLRGAGEEKLFF.

The genes are TRBV7-9 and TRBJ2-7, with D unclear. The germline V gene encodes CDR1 SEHNR and CDR2 FQNEAQ (reference sequence). V was shortened by 3 bases and J by 1 base, with 4 bases between the two germline ends. The CDR3 is 12 amino acids. CDR3 loop: CASSLSSYEQYF. As DNA, the CDR3 is TGTGCCAGCAGCTTGTCATCCTACGAGCAGTACTTC.